This T cell receptor beta chain was sequenced during a study of CD8+ T cells in alopecia areata. This clone was counted between two and nine times. In each case, RNA was isolated and then reverse transcribed into cDNA as the sequencing template. The repertoire was sequenced with immunoSEQ multiplex PCR; TCRdb's copy has only in-frame clones and lacks some. The sample comprises 89,000 or so clones, just over 50% of which are singletons, and around 5.7% rests with the top ten. CDR1 is SGHAT and CDR2 is FQDESV in the germline V gene (reference sequence). Trimming cost V 1 base and J 6 bases, with 6 bases left between them. The CDR3 totals 12 residues.

The sequencing sample was made of NKG2D-high CD8+ T cells sorted from blood. This clonotype was sampled from a human donor with alopecia areata. The rearrangement joins TRBV11-1 to TRBJ1-1; D gene unclear. The CDR3 DNA sequence: TGTGCCAGCAGCTTAGTTCGCGCTGAAGCTTTCTTT. This sequence encodes CASSLVRAEAFF.